This T cell receptor (beta chain) came from a study of PD-1 blockade in classical Hodgkin lymphoma. Study-wide background: Nivolumab was given intravenously to patients at 3 mg/kg every 2 weeks.

All patients experienced relapse after autologous stem cell transplantation, and brentuximab vedotin exposure was variable. Profiled with immunoSEQ multiplex PCR; TCRdb holds only in-frame clones, not every one. The sample yields tens of thousands of clones, around 70% seen once. Notes on this clone: What it binds is unknown.

The CDR3 consists of 13 residues. V shed 5 bases and J 2 bases; nucleotides not matched to a gene: 2. Germline V CDR1 and CDR2: LNHDA, SQIVND (reference sequence). Regarding the study as a whole: Newly diagnosed patients were reported to exhibit reduced baseline TCR diversity relative to healthy donors. The authors have not defined what causes the repertoire differences, possibly disease activity or prior therapy. CD8+ TCR diversity did not rise significantly by C4D1, unlike CD4+.

The source is a human donor with classical Hodgkin lymphoma. This chain joins TRBV19 and TRBJ2-7; 8 nucleotides line up with TRBD1. The material was peripheral blood mononuclear cells (PBMCs), obtained before the second cycle of nivolumab. The CDR3 bases are TGTGCCAGTAGTGCAGGGGGCACCTACGAGCAGTACTTC. Translation gives CASSAGGTYEQYF.